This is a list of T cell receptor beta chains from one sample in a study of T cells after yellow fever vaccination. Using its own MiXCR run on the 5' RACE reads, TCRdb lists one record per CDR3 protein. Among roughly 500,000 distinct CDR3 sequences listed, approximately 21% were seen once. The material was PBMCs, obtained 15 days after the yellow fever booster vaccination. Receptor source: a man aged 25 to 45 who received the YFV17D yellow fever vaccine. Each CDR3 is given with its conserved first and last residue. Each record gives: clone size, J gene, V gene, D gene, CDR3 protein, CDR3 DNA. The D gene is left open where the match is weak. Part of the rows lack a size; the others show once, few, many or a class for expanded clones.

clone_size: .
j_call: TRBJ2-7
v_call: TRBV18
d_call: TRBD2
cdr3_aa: CASSPFLSSGRADEQYF
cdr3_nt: TGTGCCAGCTCACCATTTCTCTCTAGCGGGAGGGCCGACGAGCAGTACTTC

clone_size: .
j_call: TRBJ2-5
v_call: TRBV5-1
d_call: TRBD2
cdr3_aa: CASSLTLAGGAETQYF
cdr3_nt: TGCGCCAGCAGCTTGACACTAGCGGGAGGGGCAGAGACCCAGTACTTC

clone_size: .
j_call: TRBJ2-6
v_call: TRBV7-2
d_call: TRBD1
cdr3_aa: CASSLGGQAGANVLTF
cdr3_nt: TGTGCCAGCAGCTTAGGAGGACAGGCTGGGGCCAACGTCCTGACTTTC

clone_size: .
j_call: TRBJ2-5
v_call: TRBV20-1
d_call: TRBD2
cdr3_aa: CSVRGGMETQYF
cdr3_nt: TGCAGTGTCCGCGGGGGTATGGAGACCCAGTACTTC

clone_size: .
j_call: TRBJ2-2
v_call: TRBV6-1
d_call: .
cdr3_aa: CASKPGRVYAGELFF
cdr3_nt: TGTGCCAGCAAGCCGGGACGGGTTTATGCCGGGGAGCTGTTTTTT

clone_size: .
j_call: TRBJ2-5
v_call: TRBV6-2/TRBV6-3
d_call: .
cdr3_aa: CASTLPGLVETQYF
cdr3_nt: TGTGCCAGCACTCTACCGGGACTCGTGGAGACCCAGTACTTC

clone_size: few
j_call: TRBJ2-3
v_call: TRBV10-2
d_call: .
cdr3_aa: CASRGGLDTQYF
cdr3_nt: TGCGCCAGCAGAGGGGGGCTGGATACGCAGTATTTT

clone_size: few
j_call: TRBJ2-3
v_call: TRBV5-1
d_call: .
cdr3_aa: CASNTGTTTDTQYF
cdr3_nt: TGCGCCAGCAATACTGGGACAACCACAGATACGCAGTATTTT

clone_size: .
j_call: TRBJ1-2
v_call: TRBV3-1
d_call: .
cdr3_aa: CASSLILNYGYTF
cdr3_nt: TGTGCCAGCAGCCTCATACTTAACTATGGCTACACCTTC

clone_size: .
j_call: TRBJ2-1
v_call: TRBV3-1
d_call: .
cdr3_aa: CASSRPLVVSYNEQFF
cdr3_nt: TGTGCCAGCAGCCGACCACTAGTGGTATCCTACAATGAGCAGTTCTTC

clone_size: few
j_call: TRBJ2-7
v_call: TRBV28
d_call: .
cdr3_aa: CASSYPHRDEQYF
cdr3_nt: TGTGCCAGCAGTTACCCCCATCGAGACGAGCAGTACTTC

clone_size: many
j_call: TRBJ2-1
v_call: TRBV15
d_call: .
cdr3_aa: CATFRSSYNEQFF
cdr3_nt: TGTGCCACCTTTCGGAGCTCCTACAATGAGCAGTTCTTC